Each of the 25 T cell receptor beta chains below was sequenced from the same sample in a study of cytomegalovirus exposure and HLA in healthy donors. The PCR was carried out with 60 Vbeta primers and 13 Jbeta primers. Measured with immunoSEQ multiplex PCR; TCRdb has only the in-frame clones, and not every one. Here the sample spans some 150,000 clones, around four fifths being singletons. Sample: PBMCs. The origin of the receptors is a woman between 50 and 59 years old in good health and CMV-seronegative.

The genes are TRBV28 and TRBJ1-5; 7 nucleotides align to TRBD1. This CDR3 spans 14 amino acids. The V gene's germline CDR1 is MDHEN and CDR2 SYDVKM. With 5 bases clipped from V and 7 bases from J, the junction kept 8 bases outside the gene matches. CDR3 residues: CASSPEQGYQPQHF. The CDR3 bases are TGTGCCAGCAGTCCTGAACAGGGGTACCAGCCCCAGCATTTT.

V gene TRBV18 combines with J gene TRBJ1-2; D uncertain. Germline CDR1 KGHSH, CDR2 LQKENI. This CDR3 has 13 amino acids. V gave up 2 bases and J gave up 5 bases, with 9 bases separating them. CDR3 region: CASSPTREYGYTF. As DNA, the CDR3 is TGTGCCAGCTCACCAACACGGGAGTATGGCTACACCTTC.

The CDR3 region has the DNA TGTGCCAGCAGCTTGACAGGGGTTATGAACACTGAAGCTTTCTTT. Translated: CASSLTGVMNTEAFF. This chain uses TRBV7-9 with TRBJ1-1, with 8 bases lining up with TRBD1. V dropped 3 bases and J dropped 0; count of bases not matched to a gene: 3. The length of the CDR3 is 15 residues. Germline V gene lookup returns CDR1 SEHNR and CDR2 FQNEAQ (reference sequence). Combining the CDR3 with reference TRBV7-9 and TRBJ1-1 gives the whole variable domain DTGVSQNPRHKITKRGQNVTFRCDPISEHNRLYWYRQTLGQGPEFLTYFQNEAQLEKSRLLSDRFSAERPKGSFSTLEIQRTEQGDSAMYLCASSLTGVMNTEAFFGQGTRLTVV.

The gene calls are TRBV10-3 and TRBJ2-1, with a possible D match to TRBD1 (5 bases). Trimming pared 6 bases from V and 9 bases from J, leaving 12 bases between. This CDR3 comprises 12 residues. From germline, CDR1 is ENHRY and CDR2 SYGVKD. In DNA, the CDR3 is TGTGCCATCAGCCCACAGGCTGGTGAGCAGTTCTTC. This gives the protein CAISPQAGEQFF.

This chain links TRBV7-9 with TRBJ1-1, with 10 bases aligning to TRBD1. V was pared by 5 bases and J by 0 bases, with 12 bases of the junction left unmatched. CDR1 SEHNR and CDR2 FQNEAQ come from the germline V gene (reference sequence). CDR3 length equals 18 residues. As DNA, the CDR3 is TGTGCCAGCAGCCAAGCGACAGGGGGCCGTGGAATGAACACTGAAGCTTTCTTT. It encodes CASSQATGGRGMNTEAFF.

The V gene is TRBV7-6, the J gene TRBJ2-5; 9 bases match TRBD1. Germline V gives CDR1 SGHVS, CDR2 FNYEAQ. The CDR3 is 15 residues long. Losses at the gene ends were 3 bases for V and 5 bases for J; bases not matched to a gene: 7. The CDR3 DNA follows: TGTGCCAGCAGCTTCGGGACAGGGTTTCGTGAGACCCAGTACTTC. Protein: CASSFGTGFRETQYF.

This clone has a handful of counts. The rearrangement joins TRBV27 to TRBJ2-7, with TRBD1 matching over 9 bases. CDR1 is MNHEY, CDR2 SMNVEV, per germline (reference sequence). Trimming took 2 bases from V and 3 from J; bases not matched to a gene: 5. This CDR3 has 15 residues. The CDR3 region has the DNA TGTGCCAGCAGTTTAGTTGGGACAGGGATCTACGAGCAGTACTTC. It translates to CASSLVGTGIYEQYF.

The gene calls are TRBV28 and TRBJ2-2; a weak D match, TRBD1 (6 bases). Trimming took 5 bases from V and 1 from J, leaving 14 bases between them. Germline loops: CDR1 MDHEN, CDR2 SYDVKM. This CDR3 region has 16 residues. This chain's CDR3 is CASSTQPGQNTGELFF. CDR3 nucleotides: TGTGCCAGCAGTACTCAGCCGGGACAGAACACCGGGGAGCTGTTTTTT. Full variable domain (remainder filled in from reference TRBV28 and TRBJ2-2): DVKVTQSSRYLVKRTGEKVFLECVQDMDHENMFWYRQDPGLGLRLIYFSYDVKMKEKGDIPEGYSVSREKKERFSLILESASTNQTSMYLCASSTQPGQNTGELFFGEGSRLTVL.

This clone was recorded only once. The rearrangement uses TRBV7-2 and TRBJ1-1, with D tentatively TRBD1 (6 bases). Deletions cut 3 bases from V and 6 bases from J, with 17 bases between. The CDR3 extends over 15 amino acids. Germline CDR1 and CDR2: SGHTA and FQGNSA. The CDR3 coding sequence is TGTGCCAGCAGCTTGTGGGGCACAACAGGGCCTGAAGCTTTCTTT. It yields the protein CASSLWGTTGPEAFF.

This rearrangement joins TRBV5-1 to TRBJ2-5; 10 bases line up with TRBD2. Germline V gene lookup returns CDR1 SGHRS and CDR2 YFSETQ. Trimming removed 5 bases from V and 3 bases from J; junction bases left unmatched: 10. The CDR3 loop spans 16 amino acids. CDR3 sequence reads: CASSPTSGSLKETQYF. Here the CDR3 DNA reads TGCGCCAGCAGTCCGACTAGCGGGTCCTTAAAAGAGACCCAGTACTTC.

The table lists this clone with a count of one. The chain recombines TRBV28 with TRBJ2-3, with 7 positions matching TRBD1. Germline V gene lookup returns CDR1 MDHEN and CDR2 SYDVKM. This CDR3 is 13 amino acids long. V shed 5 bases and J 1 base; nucleotides not matched to a gene: 0. The CDR3 coding sequence is TGTGCCAGCAGTGGGACAGGCACAGATACGCAGTATTTT. This gives the protein CASSGTGTDTQYF.

Only one count was recorded for this clone. The chain is built from TRBV19 and TRBJ1-5; 9 positions match TRBD1. The CDR3 runs 15 residues. The germline gives CDR1 LNHDA, CDR2 SQIVND (reference sequence). V dropped 9 bases and J dropped 1; count of bases not matched to a gene: 7. The CDR3 bases are TGTGCCAGCGACAGACAGGGGGGGAGCAATCAGCCCCAGCATTTT. Translating gives CASDRQGGSNQPQHF.

The CDR3 coding sequence is TGTGCCAGCAGCCTCTCCAATGAGCAGTTCTTC. Translated, it gives CASSLSNEQFF. V gene TRBV11-2 combines with J gene TRBJ2-1, with unresolved D. Germline V gives CDR1 SGHAT, CDR2 FQNNGV. V was shortened by 5 bases and J by 6 bases, with 5 bases between the two germline ends. The CDR3 sequence is 11 residues long.

Written as DNA, the CDR3 is TGTGCCAGTAGTATCAAACAGGTTCACATGAACACTGAAGCTTTCTTT. It translates to CASSIKQVHMNTEAFF. The J gene is TRBJ1-1, the V gene TRBV19; the D gene is possibly TRBD1 (5 bases). CDR3 length: 16 amino acids. The V gene's germline CDR1 is LNHDA and CDR2 SQIVND (reference sequence). V dropped 3 bases and J dropped 0 bases, with 14 bases sitting between them. Using reference TRBV19 and TRBJ1-1 for the parts outside the CDR3, the full variable domain is DGGITQSPKYLFRKEGQNVTLSCEQNLNHDAMYWYRQDPGQGLRLIYYSQIVNDFQKGDIAEGYSVSREKKESFPLTVTSAQKNPTAFYLCASSIKQVHMNTEAFFGQGTRLTVV.

The chain employs TRBV2 and TRBJ1-1; no clear D. Trimming stripped 7 bases from V and 0 bases from J, with 15 bases between. Germline V gene data show CDR1 as SNHLY and CDR2 as FYNNEI. CDR3 length equals 15 residues. CDR3 protein: CASTRNVALNTEAFF. CDR3 sequence (DNA): TGTGCCAGCACCCGCAACGTAGCTTTGAACACTGAAGCTTTCTTT.

This clone was picked up one time. This sequence joins TRBV7-2 and TRBJ1-2, with 8 bases matching TRBD1. The V gene's germline CDR1 is SGHTA and CDR2 FQGNSA. This CDR3 contains 13 residues. With V trimmed by 5 bases and J by 9 bases, 8 bases remained unmatched. The CDR3, as DNA: TGTGCCAGCAGCGGCCGGGACAGGCTCCGCTACACCTTC. This encodes CASSGRDRLRYTF. The full variable domain, its missing parts supplied by reference TRBV7-2 and TRBJ1-2, is GAGVSQSPSNKVTEKGKDVELRCDPISGHTALYWYRQSLGQGLEFLIYFQGNSAPDKSGLPSDRFSAERTGGSVSTLTIQRTQQEDSAVYLCASSGRDRLRYTFGSGTRLTVV.

The chain links TRBV28 to TRBJ1-2; D is unclear. CDR3 length: 13 amino acids. Germline-derived CDR1 and CDR2 are MDHEN and SYDVKM. The V gene lost 1 base and the J gene lost 1 base, with 4 bases spanning the gap. CDR3: CASSLLLNYGYTF. The CDR3 DNA follows: TGTGCCAGCAGTTTATTACTTAACTATGGCTACACCTTC.

The chain recombines TRBV2 with TRBJ2-5; 10 nucleotides align to TRBD2. Germline assignment: CDR1 SNHLY and CDR2 FYNNEI. V dropped 4 bases and J dropped 3; count of bases not matched to a gene: 8. The CDR3 sequence is 16 residues long. The CDR3 loop is CASSGPTSGWEETQYF. In DNA, the CDR3 is TGTGCCAGCAGTGGACCGACTAGCGGGTGGGAAGAGACCCAGTACTTC.

The V call is TRBV7-9, the J call TRBJ1-5; D is ambiguous. Between the trimmed V and J ends, which lost 5 bases and 5 bases, there was a span of 10 bases. Germline values: CDR1 SEHNR, CDR2 FQNEAQ (reference sequence). The CDR3 spans 13 residues. In DNA form, the CDR3 reads TGTGCCAGCAGCAAATTCGAGGATCAGCCCCAGCATTTT. It translates to CASSKFEDQPQHF.

V gene TRBV29-1 combines with J gene TRBJ2-3; 8 bases are shared with TRBD2. Germline values: CDR1 SQVTM, CDR2 ANQGSEA. The trim removed 7 bases at V and 4 bases at J, leaving 1 base unmatched. The CDR3 has 11 amino acids. CDR3: CSGTSPDTQYF. CDR3 nucleotides: TGCAGCGGGACTAGCCCAGATACGCAGTATTTT.

V and J are TRBV5-5 and TRBJ1-6; D ambiguous. Germline V gene sequence: CDR1 SGHKS, CDR2 YYEKEE (reference sequence). Trimming stripped 6 bases from V and 0 bases from J, with 13 bases between. The CDR3 is 16 residues long. The CDR3 sequence is CASTPTGSSYNSPLHF. The CDR3 DNA reads TGTGCCAGCACCCCAACGGGGAGCTCCTATAATTCACCCCTCCACTTT.

This clone was recorded a few times. V usage is TRBV10-3 and J usage is TRBJ2-2; D is possibly TRBD2 (5 bases). CDR3 size: 15 residues. Germline V lookup: CDR1 ENHRY, CDR2 SYGVKD. Trimming took off 0 bases at V and 5 bases at J, with 10 bases between the two ends. CDR3 protein: CAISESRWETGELFF. The DNA of the CDR3 is TGTGCCATCAGTGAGTCTCGTTGGGAGACCGGGGAGCTGTTTTTT.

This chain uses TRBV28 with TRBJ2-5, with a possible D match to TRBD2 (5 bases). Near its end, the DNA agrees better with TRBJ2-7, so the J call may be wrong. Per germline, CDR1 MDHEN and CDR2 SYDVKM. This CDR3 region has 15 residues. CDR3 nucleotides: TGTGCCAGCAGTTACCCTTGGACGGGGTCCTACGAGCAGTACTTC. The encoded protein is CASSYPWTGSYEQYF.

The V and J genes are TRBV6-1 and TRBJ2-7; TRBD2 agrees at 9 bases. The length of the CDR3 is 14 residues. The V gene's germline CDR1 is MNHNS and CDR2 SASEGT. Trimming cost V 6 bases and J 9 bases; bases outside gene matches: 12. As DNA, the CDR3 is TGTGCCAGCAGGGCGGGGGGGACGTCCAAACGGCAGTACTTC. This codes for CASRAGGTSKRQYF.

This chain connects TRBV7-3 to TRBJ2-1; 8 bases match TRBD2. Unmatched junction bases numbered 14, after V lost 2 bases and J lost 8 bases. Germline lookup yields CDR1 SGHTA and CDR2 FQGTGA. The CDR3 extends over 17 amino acids. The CDR3 bases are TGTGCCAGCAGCTTACTGGATCGGGAGGGCTTGGGCGATGAGCAGTTCTTC. This translates into CASSLLDREGLGDEQFF.